One sample yielded the 10 T cell receptor beta chains listed below, sequenced in a study of blood T cell repertoires in COVID-19. Method: immunoSEQ multiplex PCR; TCRdb's copy keeps in-frame clones and lacks some. The sample holds 220,000 or so clones, just under 85% seen once. Input material: peripheral blood. These receptors were taken from a woman of 80 years or more with acute or convalescent COVID-19.

This chain's CDR3 is CASSFRSVAGSTGELFF. DNA for the CDR3: TGTGCCAGCAGCTTCCGTTCGGTAGCGGGATCCACCGGGGAGCTGTTTTTT. The J gene is TRBJ2-2, the V gene TRBV5-6; 8 nucleotides line up with TRBD2. This CDR3 region has 17 residues. Germline CDR1 SGHDT, CDR2 YYEEEE. Losses at the gene ends were 2 bases for V and 4 bases for J; bases not matched to a gene: 10. The entire variable domain, with the rest obtained from reference TRBV5-6 and TRBJ2-2, is as follows: DAGVTQSPTHLIKTRGQQVTLRCSPKSGHDTVSWYQQALGQGPQFIFQYYEEEERQRGNFPDRFSGHQFPNYSSELNVNALLLGDSALYLCASSFRSVAGSTGELFFGEGSRLTVL.

The genes are TRBV7-2 and TRBJ2-6; the D gene is possibly TRBD1 (7 bases). The CDR3 covers 18 residues. Germline CDR1 and CDR2: SGHTA and FQGNSA. V was clipped by 3 bases and J by 1 base, with 16 bases between them. The CDR3 is CASSFVAGGSSGANVLTF. In DNA form, the CDR3 reads TGTGCCAGCAGCTTCGTGGCAGGGGGGAGTTCTGGGGCCAACGTCCTGACTTTC.

This sequence joins TRBV28 and TRBJ1-2; D possibly corresponds to TRBD1 (6 bases). The CDR3 is made up of 14 amino acids. Trimming removed 2 bases at V and 8 bases at J, with 15 bases between. The germline V gene has CDR1 MDHEN and CDR2 SYDVKM. CDR3 DNA sequence: TGTGCCAGCAGTTTAGGGCGGCACAGGGAAGGCTACACCTTC. This gives the protein CASSLGRHREGYTF.

This chain links TRBV7-2 with TRBJ2-5; 11 nucleotides agree with TRBD2. The CDR3 runs 17 residues. Germline V gives CDR1 SGHTA, CDR2 FQGNSA. V lost 5 bases, J lost 1 base, and 9 bases stayed unmatched. CDR3 sequence: CASSHGLAGVVQETQYF. The CDR3 nucleotides are TGTGCCAGCAGCCACGGACTAGCGGGCGTCGTCCAAGAGACCCAGTACTTC.

The chain employs TRBV3-1 (or the pseudogene TRBV3-2) and TRBJ2-5, with TRBD2 as a possible D gene (6 bases). Germline CDR1 and CDR2: LGHDT and YNNKEL (reference sequence). Trimming cost V 1 base and J 0 bases, with 15 bases left between them. The CDR3 is made up of 17 amino acids. The CDR3 spells CASSQGALAQYQETQYF. CDR3 coding DNA: TGTGCCAGCAGCCAAGGGGCCCTAGCGCAGTACCAAGAGACCCAGTACTTC.

The CDR3 loop is CASSSPGEHNSPLHF. The CDR3 DNA reads as TGTGCCAGCAGCTCCCCGGGGGAGCATAATTCACCCCTCCACTTT. V is TRBV7-9 and J is TRBJ1-6; the D gene is possibly TRBD1 (5 bases). The CDR3 has 15 residues. Trimming cost V 4 bases and J 5 bases, with 12 bases left between them. The germline gives CDR1 SEHNR, CDR2 FQNEAQ (reference sequence).

This clone showed up just a few times. This chain uses TRBV7-2 with TRBJ2-2; no definite D call. Germline V gene data show CDR1 as SGHTA and CDR2 as FQGNSA. Trimming took 3 bases from V and 7 from J, leaving 12 bases between them. The CDR3 has 14 amino acids. CDR3 nucleotide sequence: TGTGCCAGCAGCTTTCAGCGTGGAAGCGGGGAGCTGTTTTTT. It encodes CASSFQRGSGELFF.

This chain uses TRBV3-1 (or the pseudogene TRBV3-2) with TRBJ1-1; D ambiguous. Germline V lookup: CDR1 LGHDT, CDR2 YNNKEL (reference sequence). This CDR3 spans 12 amino acids. Trimming stripped 1 base from V and 5 bases from J, with 5 bases between. The CDR3 reads CASSQAGTEAFF. The CDR3 DNA sequence: TGTGCCAGCAGCCAAGCGGGTACTGAAGCTTTCTTT.

The V and J genes are TRBV3-1 (or the pseudogene TRBV3-2) and TRBJ2-1; a possible D gene is TRBD1 (6 bases). CDR1 and CDR2 (germline): LGHDT, YNNKEL (reference sequence). V was cut by 8 bases and J by 6 bases, with 8 bases left in between. CDR3 size: 11 residues. For the CDR3, the DNA is TGTGCCAGCCAGGGGTTCAATGAGCAGTTCTTC. As protein: CASQGFNEQFF.

This chain joins TRBV6-6 and TRBJ2-7, with a weak D call TRBD2 (5 bases). Trimming stripped 6 bases from V and 4 bases from J, with 16 bases between. Germline V lookup: CDR1 MNHNY, CDR2 SVGAGI (reference sequence). The CDR3 is 14 residues long. The CDR3 sequence is CASRGEGVTYEQYF. CDR3 bases: TGTGCCAGCAGAGGCGAGGGAGTGACTTACGAGCAGTACTTC.